This T cell receptor beta chain is from a study of blood T cell repertoires in COVID-19. Measured with immunoSEQ multiplex PCR; TCRdb has only the in-frame clones, and not every one. The table shows roughly 100,000 clones, with about 91% occurring only once. The V gene's germline CDR1 is MNHEY and CDR2 SVGAGI. The CDR3 extends over 15 amino acids. V was clipped by 2 bases and J by 6 bases; unmatched bases: 4. The sequencing sample was made of peripheral blood. The chain joins TRBV6-5 to TRBJ2-1, with TRBD2 matching over 10 bases. This TCR was recovered from a human donor in a cohort sampled during active COVID-19. In DNA form, the CDR3 reads TGTGCCAGCAGTTACGGGACTAGCGAAACCAATGAGCAGTTCTTC. Amino acid sequence: CASSYGTSETNEQFF.